A selection of T cell receptor gamma chains follows, all from one sample in a study of Vδ1+ human thymocytes. TCRdb re-called clones from the multiplex PCR reads via CATT. The table lists 25,000 to 35,000 gamma-chain clones, roughly 20% of them singletons. Material for sequencing was Vdelta1+ gamma-delta thymocytes from the thymus. The receptor set was obtained from a boy in the first two years of life who had congenital heart surgery. Each CDR3 is given with its conserved first and last residue. The order of the fields is J gene, CDR3 length, clone size, V gene, CDR3 protein, CDR3 DNA. Clone size is shown for a subset of rows, as once, few, many or a class of expanded clone.

TRGJP1 | 15 | - | TRGV9 | CALWERDSTGWFKIF | TGTGCCTTGTGGGAGAGGGACTCGACTGGTTGGTTCAAGATATTT
TRGJP2 | 16 | - | TRGV4 | CATWDERISSDWIKTF | TGTGCCACCTGGGACGAGAGGATTAGTAGTGATTGGATCAAGACGTTT
TRGJ1/TRGJ2 | 13 | few | TRGV5 | CATWDRPRYKKLF | TGTGCCACCTGGGACAGGCCACGGTATAAGAAACTCTTT
TRGJ1/TRGJ2 | 14 | - | TRGV3 | CATWDSRRGNKKLF | TGTGCCACCTGGGACAGTCGGCGCGGTAATAAGAAACTCTTT
TRGJ1/TRGJ2 | 15 | few | TRGV3 | CATWDRPKGHYKKLF | TGTGCCACCTGGGACAGGCCAAAAGGGCATTATAAGAAACTCTTT
TRGJ1/TRGJ2 | 14 | - | TRGV9 | CALWEVMDYYKKLF | TGTGCCTTGTGGGAGGTGATGGATTATTATAAGAAACTCTTT
TRGJ1/TRGJ2 | 12 | - | TRGV3 | CATWWGYYKKLF | TGTGCCACCTGGTGGGGTTATTATAAGAAACTCTTT
TRGJ1/TRGJ2 | 10 | few | TRGV4 | CATYGYKKLF | TGTGCCACCTATGGGTATAAGAAACTCTTT
TRGJ1/TRGJ2 | 13 | - | TRGV3 | CATWGSNYYKKLF | TGTGCCACCTGGGGATCAAATTATTATAAGAAACTCTTT
TRGJ1/TRGJ2 | 15 | once | TRGV9 | CALREVTDMGSKKLF | TGTGCCTTGCGGGAGGTCACGGACATGGGGTCTAAGAAACTCTTT
TRGJ1/TRGJ2 | 12 | - | TRGV9 | CALWEALYKKLF | TGTGCCTTGTGGGAGGCGCTTTATAAGAAACTCTTT
TRGJ1/TRGJ2 | 15 | few | TRGV3 | CATWDTPAWYYKKLF | TGTGCCACCTGGGACACCCCGGCCTGGTATTATAAGAAACTCTTT
TRGJ1/TRGJ2 | 10 | - | TRGV9 | CALRVYKKLF | TGTGCCTTGAGAGTTTATAAGAAACTCTTT
TRGJ1/TRGJ2 | 12 | - | TRGV5 | CATWLHYYKKLF | TGTGCCACCTGGCTCCATTATTATAAGAAACTCTTT